This T cell receptor beta chain came from a study of cytomegalovirus exposure and HLA in healthy donors. The study, taken as a whole, reports: Per published reports, the classifier diagnosed cytomegalovirus status with high specificity and sensitivity. It was likely that a cluster of highly shared sequence variants was a sequencing artifact.

The primer mix had 60 Vbeta and 13 Jbeta primers. Only in-frame clones appear in the TCRdb table, and some are missing; sequencing was by immunoSEQ multiplex PCR. The sample includes around 250,000 clones, approximately 82% seen only once; the top ten take almost 8%. This clone was counted a few times. What it recognizes is unknown. The CDR3 contains 17 residues. V was pared by 0 bases and J by 5 bases, with 17 bases between. CDR1 is MNHNS and CDR2 is SASEGT in the germline V gene. This chain links TRBV6-1 with TRBJ1-5; D is perhaps TRBD1 (6 bases). The source is a woman aged 55-69 years in good health and CMV-seropositive. Sequenced sample: PBMCs. CDR3 region: CASSEALGGLEDQPQHF. The CDR3 nucleotides read TGTGCCAGCAGTGAAGCGCTGGGGGGGCTAGAGGATCAGCCCCAGCATTTT.